This T cell receptor beta chain originates from a study of technical replicates of blood from several donors. V dropped 0 bases and J dropped 0; count of bases not matched to a gene: 2. The length of the CDR3 is 15 residues. In germline, CDR1 is SGHRS, CDR2 YFSETQ. Sequencing was performed with immunoSEQ multiplex PCR; in TCRdb, only in-frame clones are kept and a portion is missing. The table shows about 74,000 clones, with 95% occurring only once. This sequence was found in a human donor in good health. This chain uses TRBV5-1 with TRBJ1-1, with 7 bases identical to TRBD1. Sequenced input: T cells isolated from PBMCs. In DNA, the CDR3 is TGCGCCAGCAGCTTGGTGGGACAGCTGAACACTGAAGCTTTCTTT. Translated: CASSLVGQLNTEAFF.